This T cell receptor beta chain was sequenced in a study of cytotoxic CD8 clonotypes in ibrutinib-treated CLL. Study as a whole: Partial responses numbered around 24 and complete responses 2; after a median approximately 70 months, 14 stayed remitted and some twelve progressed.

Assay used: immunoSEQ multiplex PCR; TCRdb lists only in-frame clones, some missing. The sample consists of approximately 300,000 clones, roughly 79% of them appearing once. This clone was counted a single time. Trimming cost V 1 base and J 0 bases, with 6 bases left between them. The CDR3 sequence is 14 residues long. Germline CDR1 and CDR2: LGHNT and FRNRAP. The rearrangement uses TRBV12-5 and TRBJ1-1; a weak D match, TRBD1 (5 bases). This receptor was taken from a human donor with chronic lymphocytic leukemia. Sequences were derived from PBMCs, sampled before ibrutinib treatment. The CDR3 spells CASGLAGLNTEAFF. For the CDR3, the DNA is TGTGCTAGTGGTTTGGCAGGGCTGAACACTGAAGCTTTCTTT.